This record covers a single T cell receptor beta chain. The CDR3 is 14 amino acids. J was trimmed by 12 bases and V by 5 bases; bases with no gene match: 13. The germline V gene encodes CDR1 SGHAT and CDR2 FQNNGV. The method was immunoSEQ multiplex PCR; TCRdb's version includes in-frame clones alone and lacks a portion of them. The sample carries some 64,000 clones, approximately 85% recorded once. This specimen belongs to a study of blood T cell repertoires in COVID-19. Material for sequencing was peripheral blood. V is TRBV11-2 and J is TRBJ2-7, with 10 bases matching TRBD2. The sequence was collected from a man between 50 and 59 years old with active COVID-19. The CDR3 DNA follows: TGTGCCAGCAGCGCACTAGCGGGGACCCGTGTAGGGTACTTC. This translates into CASSALAGTRVGYF.